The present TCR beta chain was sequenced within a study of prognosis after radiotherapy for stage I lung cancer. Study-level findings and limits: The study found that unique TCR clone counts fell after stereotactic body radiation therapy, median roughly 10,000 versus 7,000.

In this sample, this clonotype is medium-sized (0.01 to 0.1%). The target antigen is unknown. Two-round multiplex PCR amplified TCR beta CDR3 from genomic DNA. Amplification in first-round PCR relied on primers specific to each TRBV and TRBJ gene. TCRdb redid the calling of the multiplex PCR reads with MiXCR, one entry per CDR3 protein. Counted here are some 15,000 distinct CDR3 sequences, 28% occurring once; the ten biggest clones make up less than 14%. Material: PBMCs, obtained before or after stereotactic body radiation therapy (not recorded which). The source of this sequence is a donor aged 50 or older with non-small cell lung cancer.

CDR3 protein: CASSYLRDNEQFF. CDR3 bases: TGTGCCAGCAGTTACTTGAGGGACAATGAGCAGTTCTTC. The rearrangement links TRBV6-2 or TRBV6-3 to TRBJ2-1, with D perhaps TRBD2 (5 bases). Germline assignment: CDR1 MNHEY and CDR2 SVGEGT. V was trimmed by 1 base and J by 5 bases, leaving 6 bases between them. The length of the CDR3 is 13 residues.